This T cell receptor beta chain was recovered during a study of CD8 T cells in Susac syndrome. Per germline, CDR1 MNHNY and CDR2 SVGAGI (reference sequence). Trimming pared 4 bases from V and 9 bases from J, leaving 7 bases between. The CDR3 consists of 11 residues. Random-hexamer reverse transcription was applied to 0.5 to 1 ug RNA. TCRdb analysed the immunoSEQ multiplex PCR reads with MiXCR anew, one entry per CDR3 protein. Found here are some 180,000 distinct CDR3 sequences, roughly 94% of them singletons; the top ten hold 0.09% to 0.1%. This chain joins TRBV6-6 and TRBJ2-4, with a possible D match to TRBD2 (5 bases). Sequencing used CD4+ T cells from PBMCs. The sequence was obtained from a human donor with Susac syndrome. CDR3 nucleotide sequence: TGTGCCAGCAGTTCGGGGAGCATTCAGTACTTC. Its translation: CASSSGSIQYF.